The clone carrying this TCR beta chain was counted many times. As yet, its antigen is unknown. Read sequence stops 3 residues before the CDR3 end, and the germline J gene provides the missing end. Germline V lookup: CDR1 MGHDK, CDR2 SYGVNS. The CDR3 totals 13 residues. V gave up 3 bases and J gave up 5 bases, with 8 bases separating them. This sample was taken from a study of T cell clonality in common variable immunodeficiency. Data came from immunoSEQ multiplex PCR; TCRdb stores just in-frame clones and leaves some out. This sample has over 30,000 clones, each found more than once. Study results and caveats: Reportedly, TCR beta sequences from common variable immunodeficiency showed fewer deletions and N-nucleotide insertions. TCRbeta clonality was increased in CVID versus healthy controls.

Sequenced input: peripheral blood mononuclear cells. This clonotype was obtained from a human donor with common variable immunodeficiency. The V call is TRBV25-1, the J call TRBJ1-5; the D gene is possibly TRBD1 (5 bases). The sequenced CDR3 bases are TGTGCCAGCAGTGACAGGGAATATCAGCCC. This gives the protein CASSDREYQP. From start to end, the CDR3 is CASSDREYQPQHF.